This is a list of T cell receptor beta chains from one sample in a study of tumor-infiltrating lymphocytes in primary liver carcinoma. TCRdb passed the multiplex PCR reads through MiXCR, listing each CDR3 protein once. This sample yields approximately 73,000 distinct CDR3 sequences, of which 71% are seen a single time; roughly an eighth belongs to the top ten. Input material: liver tumor tissue from sampling region 4. The receptor source for this set is a woman aged 55-70 years with primary liver carcinoma and hepatitis B virus infection. Each CDR3 is given with its conserved first and last residue. Each record gives: D gene, V gene, clone size, J gene, CDR3 protein, CDR3 DNA. D genes are given only for firm matches. For some rows the clone size is stated as once, few or many, or as a class when expanded; others skip it.

TRBD1	TRBV29-1	medium-sized	TRBJ1-2	CSVAQGAEDGYTF	TGCAGCGTTGCGCAGGGGGCAGAGGATGGCTACACCTTC
-	TRBV11-2	-	TRBJ2-7	CARSTLQGAGLAGVIYEQYF	TGTGCCCGCAGCACTCTACAGGGGGCGGGACTAGCAGGAGTGATCTACGAGCAGTACTTC
-	TRBV6-1	once	TRBJ1-1	CASSSRPGTEAFF	TGTGCCAGCAGTAGCAGACCGGGCACCGAAGCTTTCTTT
-	TRBV12-2	once	TRBJ2-7	CASRLVRPKRSNSYEQYF	TGTGCAAGTCGCTTAGTGCGGCCCAAGCGGTCGAACTCGTACGAGCAGTACTTC
-	TRBV28	-	TRBJ1-6	CAGGQGSYNSPLHF	TGTGCCGGCGGTCAGGGCTCCTATAATTCACCCCTCCACTTT
-	TRBV12-3/TRBV12-4	-	TRBJ1-6	CTSSFSGRGSLPLHF	TGTACCAGCAGTTTCTCGGGTCGGGGATCCTTACCCCTCCACTTT
-	TRBV5-6	-	TRBJ1-4	CACSPGQRNEKLFF	TGTGCCTGTAGCCCCGGACAGAGGAATGAAAAACTGTTTTTT
-	TRBV7-9	-	TRBJ2-2	CASRQRPRGNTGELFF	TGTGCCAGCAGACAAAGGCCGAGGGGAAACACCGGGGAGCTGTTTTTT
-	TRBV11-2	-	TRBJ2-2	CARSPPQGPTGGPFF	TGTGCCAGGAGCCCTCCGCAAGGACCGACCGGGGGGCCGTTTTTT
-	TRBV28	once	TRBJ2-5	CASTSPGACAGLTQYF	TGTGCTAGCACCTCCCCGGGGGCGTGTGCAGGTCTGACCCAGTACTTC
-	TRBV2	-	TRBJ2-3	CASNPTGTRSDTQYF	TGTGCCAGCAACCCCACCGGGACCCGCTCTGATACGCAGTATTTT
-	TRBV28	-	TRBJ2-7	CASNLSGTGYEQYF	TGTGCCAGCAATTTATCCGGGACTGGCTACGAGCAGTACTTC
-	TRBV28	-	TRBJ1-1	CASRRLGGSTEAFF	TGTGCCAGCAGGCGACTGGGGGGAAGTACTGAAGCTTTCTTT
-	TRBV29-1	-	TRBJ1-2	CSTWEYGYTF	TGCAGTACATGGGAGTATGGCTACACCTTC
TRBD2	TRBV7-6	few	TRBJ2-1	CASSATGGGNNEQFF	TGTGCCAGCAGCGCAACTGGCGGGGGTAACAATGAGCAGTTCTTC
-	TRBV29-1	-	TRBJ2-3	CSADGGGRDTQYF	TGCAGCGCTGACGGTGGAGGCAGAGATACGCAGTATTTT
TRBD2	TRBV12-3/TRBV12-4	-	TRBJ2-5	CANRRLAGGPRVGDQYF	TGTGCCAACAGAAGACTAGCGGGAGGGCCAAGAGTAGGAGACCAATACTTC
TRBD2	TRBV11-3	-	TRBJ2-3	CASSFRTSSDTRYF	TGTGCCAGCAGCTTCCGGACTAGCTCAGATACGCGGTATTTT
-	TRBV6-5	many	TRBJ1-1	CASSYSTGRGEAFF	TGTGCCAGCAGTTACTCGACCGGGAGGGGGGAAGCTTTCTTT
-	TRBV29-1	-	TRBJ2-1	CSVTVTPRGGREQFF	TGCAGCGTTACTGTCACCCCTCGGGGAGGTCGGGAGCAGTTCTTC
-	TRBV4-1	-	TRBJ2-1	CASSQGAEGGSYNEQFF	TGCGCCAGCAGCCAAGGGGCTGAGGGAGGATCCTACAATGAGCAGTTCTTC
-	TRBV11-1	-	TRBJ2-6	CAGSFKGRSSGANVLTF	TGTGCCGGCAGCTTCAAGGGCAGGTCCTCTGGGGCCAACGTCCTGACTTTC
TRBD1	TRBV25-1	many	TRBJ1-2	CASSEDSGTGLNYGYTF	TGTGCCAGCAGTGAGGATTCCGGGACAGGGCTTAACTATGGCTACACCTTC
-	TRBV11-1	medium-sized	TRBJ2-2	CASRGRTGSANTGELFF	TGTGCCAGCAGGGGAAGAACGGGATCCGCGAACACCGGGGAGCTGTTTTTT
-	TRBV28	many	TRBJ2-7	CASSLPQDVYEQYF	TGTGCCAGCAGCCTCCCTCAGGACGTCTACGAGCAGTACTTC
-	TRBV28	-	TRBJ2-1	CASSLGTFVFSYNERSF	TGTGCCAGCAGTTTAGGGACTTTTGTCTTCTCCTACAATGAGCGGTCCTTC
TRBD2	TRBV7-3	once	TRBJ2-1	CVSSLQAGGAYNEQFF	TGTGTCAGCAGCCTTCAAGCGGGGGGTGCCTACAATGAGCAGTTCTTC
-	TRBV14	many	TRBJ2-1	CASSQAISGLNEQFF	TGTGCCAGCAGCCAGGCAATTAGCGGACTCAATGAGCAGTTCTTC
-	TRBV11-2	-	TRBJ2-3	CASIDDRNQAQYF	TGTGCCAGCATCGACGACAGGAATCAGGCCCAGTATTTT
-	TRBV28	many	TRBJ2-7	CASSLFSAHEQYF	TGTGCCAGCAGTTTATTTAGCGCCCACGAGCAGTACTTC
TRBD2	TRBV11-2	-	TRBJ2-1	CASSRKLAGGPGDKQIF	TGTGCCAGCAGCAGGAAACTAGCGGGAGGGCCGGGGGATAAGCAGATCTTC
TRBD1	TRBV29-1	once	TRBJ1-2	CSVEDRGHVYTF	TGCAGTGTTGAGGACAGGGGCCATGTCTACACCTTC
-	TRBV11-2	-	TRBJ1-5	CASSPNNSPDPPQHF	TGTGCCAGCAGCCCTAATAACAGTCCTGATCCGCCTCAGCATTTT
-	TRBV6-5	-	TRBJ2-3	CAGSYGDTKYF	TGTGCCGGCAGTTACGGAGATACGAAGTATTTT
TRBD2	TRBV11-2	-	TRBJ2-4	CTSSSGRLLSGRDTQYF	TGTACCAGCAGCTCAGGCAGGCTACTAAGCGGGAGGGACACTCAGTACTTC
-	TRBV6-5	-	TRBJ2-1	CASSPEFSRNEQFF	TGTGCCAGCAGTCCGGAATTCTCTAGGAATGAGCAGTTCTTC
TRBD2	TRBV4-2	many	TRBJ2-2	CASSQEGGLADTGELFF	TGTGCCAGCAGCCAAGAGGGAGGACTAGCGGACACCGGGGAGCTGTTTTTT
TRBD1	TRBV28	-	TRBJ2-5	CASRSMDRGQYF	TGTGCCAGCAGATCGATGGACAGGGGGCAGTACTTC
-	TRBV14	-	TRBJ2-1	CASSQRHLNEQFF	TGTGCCAGCAGCCAACGACACTTGAATGAGCAGTTCTTC
TRBD1	TRBV11-3	-	TRBJ2-7	CAGSPGTEGNYERYF	TGCGCCGGCAGCCCCGGGACAGAGGGCAACTACGAGCGGTACTTC
TRBD1	TRBV5-8	-	TRBJ2-6	CAGRELGQGLHSGANVLTF	TGTGCCGGCAGGGAGCTTGGACAGGGCCTCCACTCTGGGGCCAACGTCCTGACTTTC
TRBD2	TRBV5-4	-	TRBJ2-1	CASSSGTSVSTYNEQFF	TGTGCCAGCAGCTCGGGGACTAGCGTGAGTACCTACAATGAGCAGTTCTTC
TRBD2	TRBV28	-	TRBJ2-7	CASSLQVLAGEYEQYF	TGTGCCAGCAGTTTACAGGTCCTAGCGGGAGAGTACGAGCAGTACTTC
-	TRBV5-1	-	TRBJ2-2	CASSFEATGPGDLFF	TGCGCCAGCAGCTTCGAGGCGACAGGCCCCGGGGACCTGTTTTTT
-	TRBV5-5	many	TRBJ2-2	CASSGHRSNTGELFF	TGTGCCAGCAGCGGACACCGGTCGAACACCGGGGAGCTGTTTTTT
-	TRBV12-3/TRBV12-4	many	TRBJ2-5	CASREQGRETQYF	TGTGCCAGCAGAGAACAGGGCCGAGAGACCCAGTACTTC
TRBD1	TRBV29-1	once	TRBJ1-1	CSVLTGSDTEGFF	TGCAGCGTGCTGACAGGGAGTGACACTGAAGGTTTCTTT
TRBD2	TRBV11-2	-	TRBJ2-5	CASRRLAGGPGETQYF	TGTGCCAGTCGAAGACTAGCGGGAGGGCCAGGGGAGACCCAGTACTTC
-	TRBV5-5	-	TRBJ1-2	CASSLAGTDYGHTF	TGTGCCAGCAGCTTGGCTGGCACAGACTATGGCCACACCTTC
-	TRBV11-1	once	TRBJ1-5	CVSSLRVPTSGRVTDTQHF	TGTGTCAGCAGCTTAAGGGTCCCTACTAGCGGAAGAGTGACAGATACGCAGCATTTT
-	TRBV6-5	-	TRBJ1-4	CASSRRQPDNEKLLF	TGTGCCAGCAGCCGGCGACAGCCAGACAATGAAAAACTGCTTTTT
-	TRBV11-3	medium-sized	TRBJ2-1	CASLRTGAYNEQFF	TGTGCCAGCCTCCGGACGGGGGCCTACAATGAGCAGTTCTTC
-	TRBV29-1	-	TRBJ2-1	CSVASGETNGQFF	TGCAGCGTTGCTAGTGGGGAGACCAATGGGCAGTTCTTC
TRBD2	TRBV5-5	many	TRBJ2-7	CASSFSGSVYEQYF	TGTGCCAGCAGCTTTAGCGGGAGTGTCTACGAGCAGTACTTC
-	TRBV10-3	-	TRBJ2-5	CATSELTGLQETQYF	TGTGCCACCAGTGAGTTAACGGGGCTACAAGAGACCCAGTACTTC
-	TRBV25-1	-	TRBJ2-7	CASSEGSGAYGQYF	TGTGCCAGCAGTGAGGGTTCCGGAGCCTACGGGCAGTACTTC
-	TRBV28	many	TRBJ2-7	CATAGSPHYEQYF	TGTGCCACCGCGGGTTCCCCCCACTACGAGCAGTACTTC